This T cell receptor beta chain was captured by sequencing in a study of CD8+ T cells in alopecia areata. Study at large: Tofacitinib was taken orally by treated patients, and the dose was 5 to 10 mg twice daily.

General study points: Compared with normal scalp, lesional scalp had higher clonality and more expanded CD8+ clones.

CDR1 is MNHEY and CDR2 is SVGAGI in the germline V gene. J gave up 8 bases and V 4 bases, and 8 bases lay outside the gene matches. The CDR3 contains 15 residues. In each case, RNA was isolated and then reverse transcribed into cDNA as the sequencing template. Sequenced by immunoSEQ multiplex PCR; TCRdb stores in-frame clones only, minus some. Of about 150,000 clones in the sample, about 50% are singletons; the top ten hold roughly a fifth. Patients with alopecia areata provided lesional scalp punch biopsies as well as peripheral blood. This clone turned up a few times. Its antigen is not identified. The sequence was collected from a human donor with alopecia areata. This chain links TRBV6-5 with TRBJ2-1; 10 bases map to TRBD1. The sequenced sample was CD8+ T cells sorted from blood, obtained at week 0. The CDR3 region is CASSSPGQGIHEQFF. In DNA, the CDR3 is TGTGCCAGCAGTTCGCCGGGACAGGGGATACATGAGCAGTTCTTC.